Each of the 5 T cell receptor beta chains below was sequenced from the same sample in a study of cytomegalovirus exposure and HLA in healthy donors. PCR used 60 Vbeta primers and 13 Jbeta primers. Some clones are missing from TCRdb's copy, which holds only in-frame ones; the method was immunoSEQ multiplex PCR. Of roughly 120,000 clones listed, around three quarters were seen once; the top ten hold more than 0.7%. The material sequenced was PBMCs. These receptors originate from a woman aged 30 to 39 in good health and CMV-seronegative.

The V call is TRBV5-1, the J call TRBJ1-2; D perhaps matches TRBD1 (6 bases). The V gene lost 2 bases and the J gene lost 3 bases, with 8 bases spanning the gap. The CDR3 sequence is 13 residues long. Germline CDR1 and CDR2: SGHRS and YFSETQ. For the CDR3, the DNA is TGCGCCAGCAGCTTAGAGGGGGACTATGGCTACACCTTC. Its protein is CASSLEGDYGYTF.

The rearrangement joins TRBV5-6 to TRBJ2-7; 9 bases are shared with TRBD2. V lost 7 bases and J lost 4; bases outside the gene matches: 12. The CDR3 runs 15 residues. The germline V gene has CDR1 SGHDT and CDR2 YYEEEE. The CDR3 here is CASGRGRAGGYEQYF. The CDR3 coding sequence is TGTGCCAGCGGTCGCGGGAGGGCCGGAGGATACGAGCAGTACTTC.

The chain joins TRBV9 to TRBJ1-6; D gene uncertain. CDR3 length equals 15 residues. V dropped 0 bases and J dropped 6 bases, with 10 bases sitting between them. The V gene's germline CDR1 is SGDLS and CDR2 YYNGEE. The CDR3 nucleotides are TGTGCCAGCAGCGTAGCTACCGGGATTAATTCACCCCTCCACTTT. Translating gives CASSVATGINSPLHF.

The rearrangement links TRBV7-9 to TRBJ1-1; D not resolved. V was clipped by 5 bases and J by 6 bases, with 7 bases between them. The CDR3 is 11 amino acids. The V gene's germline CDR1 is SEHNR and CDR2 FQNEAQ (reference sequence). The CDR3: CASSRRPEAFF. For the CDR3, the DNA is TGTGCCAGCAGCCGCAGGCCTGAAGCTTTCTTT.

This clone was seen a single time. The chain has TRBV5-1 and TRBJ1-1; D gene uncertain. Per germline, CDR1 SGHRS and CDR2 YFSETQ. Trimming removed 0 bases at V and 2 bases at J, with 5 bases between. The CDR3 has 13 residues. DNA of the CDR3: TGCGCCAGCAGCTTGGAGAGCAACACTGAAGCTTTCTTT. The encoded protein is CASSLESNTEAFF.